The 18 T cell receptor beta chains listed next were all sequenced from one sample in a study of PD-1 blockade in classical Hodgkin lymphoma. Repertoires were generated with immunoSEQ multiplex PCR, while TCRdb's copy carries only in-frame clones and drops some. This sample carries 100,000 to 120,000 clones, roughly nine tenths of them seen once, and the ten largest clones take just under 20%. Brentuximab vedotin exposure varied among the patients, all of whom had relapsed after autologous stem cell transplantation. The specimen comprised peripheral blood mononuclear cells (PBMCs), sampled before the second cycle of nivolumab. The source is a human donor with classical Hodgkin lymphoma.

This chain links TRBV2 with TRBJ2-2, with D unresolved. V lost 3 bases and J lost 4, with 12 bases in between. The CDR3 runs 15 residues. Germline values: CDR1 SNHLY, CDR2 FYNNEI. The CDR3 here is CASSETPIVTGELFF. CDR3 in DNA: TGTGCCAGCAGTGAGACGCCGATTGTCACCGGGGAGCTGTTTTTT.

V gene TRBV6-1 combines with J gene TRBJ1-1; no definite D call. This CDR3 is 14 amino acids long. V lost 11 bases and J 4 bases, leaving 20 bases between the germline ends. CDR1 is MNHNS and CDR2 is SASEGT in the germline V gene. CDR3 DNA sequence: TGTGCCCATACCCTGGGAGGGAACCCCACTGAAGCTTTCTTT. This translates into CAHTLGGNPTEAFF.

The V call is TRBV18, the J call TRBJ2-7; D is ambiguous. V was shortened by 2 bases and J by 4 bases, with 9 bases between the two germline ends. Looked up from germline, CDR1 is KGHSH and CDR2 is LQKENI. The CDR3 runs to 13 residues. For the CDR3, the DNA is TGTGCCAGCTCACCATCCCGGTCGTACGAGCAGTACTTC. Its translation is CASSPSRSYEQYF.

The rearrangement uses TRBV5-4 and TRBJ2-1; D might be TRBD2 (6 bases). This CDR3 spans 15 amino acids. The V end lost 4 bases, the J end lost 0 bases, and 11 bases lay between the germline ends. CDR1 is SGHNT and CDR2 is YYREEE in the germline V gene (reference sequence). CDR3 region: CASSQDGSSYNEQFF. The CDR3 DNA sequence: TGTGCCAGCAGCCAGGACGGGAGCTCCTACAATGAGCAGTTCTTC.

The chain joins TRBV18 to TRBJ2-5; TRBD2 might be the D (6 bases). V gave up 2 bases and J gave up 4 bases, with 8 bases separating them. From germline, CDR1 is KGHSH and CDR2 LQKENI. The CDR3 has 13 residues. This CDR3 reads CASSPSEGETQYF. CDR3 DNA sequence: TGTGCCAGCTCACCATCGGAGGGAGAGACCCAGTACTTC.

CDR3 loop: CASSPPGQGVYQPQHF. CDR3 bases: TGTGCCAGCTCACCACCGGGCCAGGGAGTGTATCAGCCCCAGCATTTT. The J gene is TRBJ1-5, the V gene TRBV18; maybe TRBD1 (5 bases). V gave up 0 bases and J gave up 5 bases, with 14 bases separating them. This CDR3 comprises 16 residues. Germline CDR1 reads KGHSH; CDR2 reads LQKENI.

The rearrangement links TRBV28 to TRBJ2-1; tentatively, D is TRBD2 (6 bases). This CDR3 is 16 amino acids long. V lost 5 bases and J lost 2, with 16 bases in between. CDR1 is MDHEN and CDR2 is SYDVKM in the germline V gene. Here the CDR3 DNA reads TGTGCCAGCAGTAAGGATGGGGGAGGAGCCTACAATGAGCAGTTCTTC. This sequence encodes CASSKDGGGAYNEQFF.

This chain uses TRBV10-2 with TRBJ2-1; the D gene could be TRBD1 or TRBD2 (5 bases each). V was cut by 2 bases and J by 9 bases, with 5 bases left in between. Germline values: CDR1 WSHSY, CDR2 SAAADI. CDR3 length: 11 residues. The CDR3 region has the DNA TGCGCCAGCAGTGAGGGGGGTGAGCAGTTCTTC. It encodes CASSEGGEQFF.

In regard to this clone: This specimen includes other DNA sequences encoding the same CDR3. The rearrangement links TRBV19 to TRBJ1-5, with 8 bases fitting TRBD1. This CDR3 spans 15 amino acids. Germline V gives CDR1 LNHDA, CDR2 SQIVND (reference sequence). Trimming cost V 1 base and J 4 bases; bases outside gene matches: 3. CDR3 bases: TGTGCCAGTAGTATAGGACAGGGGTCGAATCAGCCCCAGCATTTT. It is translated as CASSIGQGSNQPQHF. The whole variable domain, filled in from reference TRBV19 and TRBJ1-5, reads DGGITQSPKYLFRKEGQNVTLSCEQNLNHDAMYWYRQDPGQGLRLIYYSQIVNDFQKGDIAEGYSVSREKKESFPLTVTSAQKNPTAFYLCASSIGQGSNQPQHFGDGTRLSIL.

The chain uses TRBV11-2 and TRBJ1-3; 9 bases line up with TRBD1. After removal of 0 bases from V and 0 bases from J, the junction contained 6 bases not matched to a gene. From germline, CDR1 is SGHAT and CDR2 FQNNGV. The CDR3 spans 18 residues. CDR3 sequence (DNA): TGTGCCAGCAGCTTAGAATTGGGACAGGGCTTCTCTGGAAACACCATATATTTT. Residues: CASSLELGQGFSGNTIYF.

The chain employs TRBV27 and TRBJ2-1; 7 bases are a match to TRBD2. This CDR3 contains 12 residues. After removal of 4 bases from V and 9 bases from J, the junction contained 3 bases not matched to a gene. Germline V CDR1 and CDR2: MNHEY, SMNVEV (reference sequence). CDR3 residues: CASSYPGGEQFF. The CDR3 nucleotides read TGTGCCAGCAGTTACCCGGGGGGTGAGCAGTTCTTC.

The rearrangement uses TRBV11-2 and TRBJ2-3; D might be TRBD2 (6 bases). The CDR3 runs to 13 residues. The germline V gene has CDR1 SGHAT and CDR2 FQNNGV. V lost 5 bases and J lost 9, with 15 bases in between. CDR3 in DNA: TGTGCCAGCAGCACCATAGCGGACGGAACGCAGTATTTT. Protein: CASSTIADGTQYF.

The chain is built from TRBV5-4 and TRBJ2-1; D is undetermined. Germline V gives CDR1 SGHNT, CDR2 YYREEE (reference sequence). This CDR3 contains 15 residues. Trimming removed 4 bases from V and 4 bases from J, with 15 bases in between. The CDR3 loop is CASSTALSGYNEQFF. The CDR3 nucleotides are TGTGCCAGCAGCACGGCCCTATCCGGTTACAATGAGCAGTTCTTC.

The genes are TRBV13 and TRBJ2-5, with D maybe TRBD2 (6 bases). The V end lost 8 bases, the J end lost 1 base, and 17 bases lay between the germline ends. Looked up from germline, CDR1 is PRHDT and CDR2 is FYEKMQ (reference sequence). This CDR3 has 15 amino acids. The CDR3 DNA reads as TGTGCCAGCGGGATTCGGGCGGAGGGCCAAGAGACCCAGTACTTC. Protein: CASGIRAEGQETQYF. Using reference TRBV13 and TRBJ2-5 for the parts outside the CDR3, the full variable domain is AAGVIQSPRHLIKEKRETATLKCYPIPRHDTVYWYQQGPGQDPQFLISFYEKMQSDKGSIPDRFSAQQFSDYHSELNMSSLELGDSALYFCASGIRAEGQETQYFGPGTRLLVL.

In the case of this clone: Relative to the germline gene, one junction end is altered; a read error may explain this. The CDR3 sequence: CASSQARTGDEPQHF. The CDR3 DNA reads TGCGCCAGCAGTCAAGCTAGGACAGGGGATGAGCCCCAGCATTTT. The V gene is TRBV4-1, the J gene TRBJ1-5, with TRBD1 matching over 9 bases. Germline lookup yields CDR1 MGHRA and CDR2 YSYEKL. This CDR3 contains 15 residues.

The J gene is TRBJ2-3, the V gene TRBV11-3, with unresolved D. Germline V lookup: CDR1 SGHNT, CDR2 YENEEA. This CDR3 region has 15 residues. Between the trimmed V and J ends, which lost 5 bases and 3 bases, there was a span of 15 bases. CDR3 sequence (DNA): TGTGCCAGCAGCCCTCGGAACGGTCCAACAGATACGCAGTATTTT. Amino acids: CASSPRNGPTDTQYF.

V usage is TRBV5-4 and J usage is TRBJ2-5; D is unresolved. This CDR3 is built from 14 residues. Trimming took off 4 bases at V and 5 bases at J, with 15 bases between the two ends. CDR1 and CDR2 from the germline V gene are SGHNT and YYREEE (reference sequence). DNA of the CDR3: TGTGCCAGCAGCGGCGCGGTCTTGGGGGAGACCCAGTACTTC. This codes for CASSGAVLGETQYF.

This clone was counted a single time. V gene TRBV28 combines with J gene TRBJ2-1; D unclear. V shed 6 bases and J shed 6 bases, with 3 bases lying between them. CDR1 MDHEN and CDR2 SYDVKM come from the germline V gene. The CDR3 extends over 10 amino acids. CDR3 amino acids: CASRGNEQFF. The CDR3, as DNA: TGTGCCAGCAGGGGCAATGAGCAGTTCTTC.